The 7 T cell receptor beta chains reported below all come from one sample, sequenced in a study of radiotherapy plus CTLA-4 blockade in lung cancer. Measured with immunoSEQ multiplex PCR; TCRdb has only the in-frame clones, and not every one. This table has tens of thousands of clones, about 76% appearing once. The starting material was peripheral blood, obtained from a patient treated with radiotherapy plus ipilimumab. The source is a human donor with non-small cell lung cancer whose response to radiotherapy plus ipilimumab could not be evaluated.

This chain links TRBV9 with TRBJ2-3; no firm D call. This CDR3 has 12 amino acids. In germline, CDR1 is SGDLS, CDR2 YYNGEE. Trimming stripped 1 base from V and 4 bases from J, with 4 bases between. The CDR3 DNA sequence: TGTGCCAGCAGCGTACGGGCAGATACGCAGTATTTT. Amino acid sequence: CASSVRADTQYF.

The CDR3, as DNA: TGTGCCAGCTCACCAAATACAGGGATGATTCGGGCTGGGGCCAACGTCCTGACTTTC. Translating gives CASSPNTGMIRAGANVLTF. The genes are TRBV18 and TRBJ2-6; D might be TRBD1 (6 bases). Germline CDR1 KGHSH, CDR2 LQKENI. V lost 2 bases and J 2 bases, leaving 19 bases between the germline ends. The CDR3 sequence is 19 residues long. The complete variable domain, with remaining parts taken from reference TRBV18 and TRBJ2-6, reads NAGVMQNPRHLVRRRGQEARLRCSPMKGHSHVYWYRQLPEEGLKFMVYLQKENIIDESGMPKERFSAEFPKEGPSILRIQQVVRGDSAAYFCASSPNTGMIRAGANVLTFGAGSRLTVL.

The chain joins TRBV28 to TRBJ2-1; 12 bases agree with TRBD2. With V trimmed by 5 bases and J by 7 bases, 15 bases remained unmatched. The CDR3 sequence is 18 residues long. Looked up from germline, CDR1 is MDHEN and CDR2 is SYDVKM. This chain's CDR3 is CASSKGASGRAYGNEQFF. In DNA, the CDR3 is TGTGCCAGCAGTAAGGGGGCTAGCGGGAGGGCCTACGGTAATGAGCAGTTCTTC.

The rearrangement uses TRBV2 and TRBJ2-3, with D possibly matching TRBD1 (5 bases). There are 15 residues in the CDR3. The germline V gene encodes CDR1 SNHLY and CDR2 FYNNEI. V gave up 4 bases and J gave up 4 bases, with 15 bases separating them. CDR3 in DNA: TGTGCCAGCAGTGTCTCCTCCGGCAGGGCAGATACGCAGTATTTT. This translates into CASSVSSGRADTQYF.

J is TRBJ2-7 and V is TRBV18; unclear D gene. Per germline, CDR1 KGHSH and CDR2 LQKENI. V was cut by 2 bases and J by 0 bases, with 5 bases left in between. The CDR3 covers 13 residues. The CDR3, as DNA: TGTGCCAGCTCACCAATAGACTCCTACGAGCAGTACTTC. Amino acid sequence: CASSPIDSYEQYF.

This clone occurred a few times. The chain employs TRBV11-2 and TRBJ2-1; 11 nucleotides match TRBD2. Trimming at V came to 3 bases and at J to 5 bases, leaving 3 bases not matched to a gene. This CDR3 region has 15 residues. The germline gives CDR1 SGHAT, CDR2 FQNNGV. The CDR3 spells CASSFTSGSDNEQFF. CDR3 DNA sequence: TGTGCCAGCAGCTTCACTAGCGGGAGTGACAATGAGCAGTTCTTC.

CDR3 sequence (DNA): TGTGCCAGCAGTCCCGGGACTTGGGGAGGGGAGACCCAGTACTTC. It specifies CASSPGTWGGETQYF. This sequence joins TRBV27 and TRBJ2-5, with TRBD2 identical over 7 bases. V lost 5 bases to trimming and J lost 5 bases; unmatched junction nucleotides: 11. The CDR3 is 15 residues long. CDR1 is MNHEY, CDR2 SMNVEV, per germline (reference sequence).